This T cell receptor beta chain was captured by sequencing in a study of shared clonotypes between healthy human individuals. Study in general: Donor ages ranged 18 to 49 years: a couple of women, a few men. Whole-study results and caveats: Apart from blood, nothing was sampled; tissue repertoires likely differ.

A remark on this clone: The antigen remains unidentified.

Naive CD4+ cells were CD45RA-selected; the remaining cells were memory. TCRdb's copy holds only in-frame clones and misses some; the assay was immunoSEQ multiplex PCR. The top ten hold 0.37% of the sample, which has about 2.3 million clones, around 92% seen once. Sequenced: naive CD4+ T cells from PBMCs. Regarding subset: CD45RA+ positively selected. The sequence came from a man younger than 30 in good health. Some clones in this sample may be carry-over from other donors' samples.

CDR3 region: CASSKTGTEAFF. In nucleotides, the CDR3 is TGTGCCAGTAGTAAGACAGGCACTGAAGCTTTCTTT. The chain links TRBV19 to TRBJ1-1; D possibly corresponds to TRBD1 (6 bases). This CDR3 spans 12 amino acids. The V gene's germline CDR1 is LNHDA and CDR2 SQIVND (reference sequence). The V end lost 4 bases, the J end lost 4 bases, and 7 bases lay between the germline ends. The whole variable domain, filled in from reference TRBV19 and TRBJ1-1, reads DGGITQSPKYLFRKEGQNVTLSCEQNLNHDAMYWYRQDPGQGLRLIYYSQIVNDFQKGDIAEGYSVSREKKESFPLTVTSAQKNPTAFYLCASSKTGTEAFFGQGTRLTVV.